A single sample gave rise to the 20 T cell receptor beta chains below, sequenced in a study of blood T cell repertoires in COVID-19. Profiling relied on immunoSEQ multiplex PCR, and the TCRdb table lists in-frame clones only, not all of them. The repertoire holds 310,000 or so clones, with roughly 86% as singletons. The sample consisted of peripheral blood. These receptors were obtained from a man younger than 45 with COVID-19, enrolled during active disease.

The sample holds a few counts of this clone. The chain couples TRBV12-5 to TRBJ2-1; 13 bases map to TRBD2. This CDR3 spans 17 amino acids. Germline V CDR1 and CDR2: LGHNT, FRNRAP. After removal of 5 bases from V and 3 bases from J, the junction contained 7 bases not matched to a gene. DNA for the CDR3: TGTGCTAGTGGTCCCCTCGGGACTAGCGGGGTCTACAATGAGCAGTTCTTC. Translation: CASGPLGTSGVYNEQFF.

About this clone: The same CDR3 is also encoded by other DNA sequences in this sample. In DNA, the CDR3 is TGTGCCAGCAGCGTCAATAGCGGGAATGAGCAGTTCTTC. Residues: CASSVNSGNEQFF. V is TRBV9 and J is TRBJ2-1, with 7 positions matching TRBD2. V dropped 2 bases and J dropped 7; count of bases not matched to a gene: 3. The CDR3 runs 13 residues. Germline V gene data show CDR1 as SGDLS and CDR2 as YYNGEE.

The gene calls are TRBV12-5 and TRBJ1-1, with no clear D. Germline assignment: CDR1 LGHNT and CDR2 FRNRAP. The V end was cut by 6 bases, the J end by 0 bases, with 8 bases between. CDR3 length: 13 residues. The CDR3 region is CASGPQVNTEAFF. CDR3 sequence (DNA): TGTGCTAGTGGCCCCCAGGTGAACACTGAAGCTTTCTTT.

The CDR3 DNA sequence: TGTGCCAGCAGCTCTAGCGTTAGCTCCTACAATGAGCAGTTCTTC. The encoded protein is CASSSSVSSYNEQFF. The chain links TRBV5-4 to TRBJ2-1; a possible D gene is TRBD2 (6 bases). Per germline, CDR1 SGHNT and CDR2 YYREEE (reference sequence). Trimming took 3 bases from V and 0 from J, leaving 10 bases between them. The CDR3 spans 15 residues.

The chain links TRBV4-2 to TRBJ2-3, with 10 bases that match TRBD2. The length of the CDR3 is 18 residues. CDR1 is LGHNA, CDR2 YNFKEQ, per germline. V was clipped by 4 bases and J by 2 bases; unmatched bases: 12. The CDR3 DNA is TGTGCCAGCAGCCCGGGACTAGCGCCCGCGATTTTCACAGATACGCAGTATTTT. Protein: CASSPGLAPAIFTDTQYF.

The count of this clone is one. The chain couples TRBV5-1 to TRBJ2-3; 10 bases match TRBD2. The CDR3 contains 16 residues. Unmatched junction bases numbered 9, after V lost 7 bases and J lost 1 base. CDR1 and CDR2 (germline): SGHRS, YFSETQ. CDR3 residues: CASSPGTSDRTDTQYF. The DNA of the CDR3 is TGCGCCAGCTCTCCGGGGACTAGCGATCGCACAGATACGCAGTATTTT.

The genes are TRBV10-3 and TRBJ2-3, with D possibly being TRBD2 (10 bases). Germline CDR1 and CDR2: ENHRY and SYGVKD. Trimming removed 6 bases at V and 5 bases at J, with 30 bases between. The CDR3 runs 19 residues. The CDR3 reads CAIRVGQGISGGAEDTQYF. The CDR3 DNA is TGTGCCATCAGGGTTGGACAGGGGATCAGCGGGGGGGCGGAAGATACGCAGTATTTT.

The chain has TRBV7-9 and TRBJ2-7, with TRBD1 as a possible D gene (6 bases). The CDR3 loop spans 14 amino acids. The germline V gene encodes CDR1 SEHNR and CDR2 FQNEAQ (reference sequence). Between the trimmed V and J ends, which lost 5 bases and 2 bases, there was a span of 13 bases. The CDR3 nucleotides read TGTGCCAGCAGCACAGGGACGAACCCCTACGAGCAGTACTTC. Its protein is CASSTGTNPYEQYF.

In its sample, this clone was seen once. This rearrangement joins TRBV7-2 to TRBJ1-1; weak D call: TRBD1 (5 bases). The V and J ends lost 0 bases and 4 bases respectively, with 15 bases between them. Germline CDR1 is SGHTA and CDR2 is FQGNSA. This CDR3 spans 16 amino acids. CDR3 coding DNA: TGTGCCAGCAGCTTAGCGCACAGGACGATTCGCACTGAAGCTTTCTTT. Residues: CASSLAHRTIRTEAFF.

V and J are TRBV2 and TRBJ1-5; tentatively, D is TRBD1 (6 bases). V was trimmed by 11 bases and J by 2 bases, leaving 22 bases between them. The CDR3 loop spans 16 amino acids. Germline-derived CDR1 and CDR2 are SNHLY and FYNNEI. Here the CDR3 reads CACDGIGTRGNQPQHF. CDR3 nucleotides: TGTGCCTGCGATGGCATCGGGACACGGGGCAATCAGCCCCAGCATTTT. Based on the CDR3 plus reference TRBV2 and TRBJ1-5, the full variable domain is EPEVTQTPSHQVTQMGQEVILRCVPISNHLYFYWYRQILGQKVEFLVSFYNNEISEKSEIFDDQFSVERPDGSNFTLKIRSTKLEDSAMYFCACDGIGTRGNQPQHFGDGTRLSIL.

The V and J genes are TRBV19 and TRBJ1-1; 9 bases agree with TRBD1. V trimming: 2 bases; J trimming: 3 bases; junction bases outside the gene matches: 7. The CDR3 is 16 residues long. The germline gives CDR1 LNHDA, CDR2 SQIVND (reference sequence). The DNA for the CDR3 is TGTGCCAGTAGTATACCTGGGACAGGGTTTTACACTGAAGCTTTCTTT. It encodes CASSIPGTGFYTEAFF.

V and J are TRBV6-6 and TRBJ1-1; 11 bases align to TRBD1. The germline gives CDR1 MNHNY, CDR2 SVGAGI (reference sequence). J gave up 1 base and V 6 bases, and 1 base lay outside the gene matches. The CDR3 totals 14 residues. Here the CDR3 reads CASRGQGGNTEAFF. The DNA for the CDR3 is TGTGCCAGCAGGGGACAGGGGGGGAACACTGAAGCTTTCTTT.

This clone was detected a few times. J is TRBJ1-5 and V is TRBV7-9; tentatively, D is TRBD1 (5 bases). Trimming removed 5 bases at V and 4 bases at J, with 18 bases between. This CDR3 is 16 amino acids long. CDR1 SEHNR and CDR2 FQNEAQ come from the germline V gene (reference sequence). The CDR3 DNA sequence: TGTGCCAGCAGCACAGCGGGGCAAGGCTTTAATCAGCCCCAGCATTTT. Amino acid sequence: CASSTAGQGFNQPQHF.

The gene calls are TRBV28 and TRBJ2-1; a possible D gene is TRBD2 (5 bases). Germline CDR1 is MDHEN and CDR2 is SYDVKM. The CDR3 is made up of 11 amino acids. Trimming took 8 bases from V and 13 from J, leaving 15 bases between them. CDR3 sequence: CASCPTRTQFF. The DNA for the CDR3 is TGTGCCAGCTGCCCTACGAGGACTCAGTTCTTC.

This chain joins TRBV11-2 and TRBJ2-1, with D perhaps TRBD1 (7 bases). The V end was cut by 5 bases, the J end by 0 bases, with 14 bases between. Germline CDR1 SGHAT, CDR2 FQNNGV. CDR3 size: 16 residues. CDR3: CASSARGDSSYNEQFF. DNA of the CDR3: TGTGCCAGCAGCGCCAGGGGGGACAGCTCCTACAATGAGCAGTTCTTC. The full variable domain, rest sourced from reference TRBV11-2 and TRBJ2-1, is EAGVAQSPRYKIIEKRQSVAFWCNPISGHATLYWYQQILGQGPKLLIQFQNNGVVDDSQLPKDRFSAERLKGVDSTLKIQPAKLEDSAVYLCASSARGDSSYNEQFFGPGTRLTVL.

The chain carries TRBV11-2 and TRBJ2-5; D gene uncertain. Trimming removed 3 bases at V and 0 bases at J, with 8 bases between. CDR1 and CDR2 (germline): SGHAT, FQNNGV. The CDR3 runs to 14 residues. The chain's CDR3 is CASSFNSYQETQYF. The DNA of the CDR3 is TGTGCCAGCAGCTTCAACAGCTACCAAGAGACCCAGTACTTC.

The chain recombines TRBV28 with TRBJ2-5; 12 bases are a match to TRBD2. The CDR3 totals 15 residues. The junction had 6 bases not matched to a gene; V was cut back by 6 bases and J by 4 bases. Germline V lookup: CDR1 MDHEN, CDR2 SYDVKM. The CDR3 DNA sequence: TGTGCCAGCAGCTCTAGCGGGAGGGCAGGAGAGACCCAGTACTTC. Protein sequence: CASSSSGRAGETQYF.

V and J are TRBV19 and TRBJ1-5, with 9 bases that match TRBD1. Germline CDR1 is LNHDA and CDR2 is SQIVND (reference sequence). There are 13 residues in the CDR3. V lost 6 bases to trimming and J lost 9 bases; unmatched junction nucleotides: 6. The CDR3 region is CASRGQGYRPQHF. CDR3 nucleotide sequence: TGTGCCAGTAGGGGACAGGGTTATCGGCCCCAGCATTTT.

V gene TRBV15 combines with J gene TRBJ1-5; D uncertain. The CDR3 is made up of 13 amino acids. Trimming cost V 5 bases and J 6 bases, with 11 bases left between them. Germline V CDR1 and CDR2: LNHNV, YYDKDF (reference sequence). This CDR3 reads CATSLHLPQPQHF. The CDR3 coding sequence is TGTGCCACCAGCCTTCACTTACCTCAGCCCCAGCATTTT.

The rearrangement uses TRBV28 and TRBJ2-7, with TRBD2 matching 10 bases. CDR3 size: 16 residues. Germline CDR1 MDHEN, CDR2 SYDVKM. V was pared by 2 bases and J by 4 bases, with 8 bases of the junction left unmatched. This CDR3 reads CASSLTSGTLPYEQYF. Written as DNA, the CDR3 is TGTGCCAGCAGTTTAACTAGCGGGACTCTACCGTACGAGCAGTACTTC.